One and the same sample provided the 28 T cell receptor beta chains below, sequenced in a study of blood T cells in healthy people across ages. A J-beta primer mix and a sample-barcoded 5' primer were used in a second PCR of roughly 7 to 12 cycles. TCRdb independently ran MiXCR on the 5' RACE reads; one entry per CDR3 protein. The data contain 850,000 to 1,000,000 distinct CDR3 sequences, around 49% of them singletons. Sequencing was carried out using blood. Source of these receptors: a man younger than 40 in good health.

The chain has TRBV5-1 and TRBJ2-1; either TRBD1 or TRBD2 may fit D (5 bases each). Trimming cost V 1 base and J 3 bases, with 11 bases left between them. The CDR3 extends over 15 amino acids. Germline assignment: CDR1 SGHRS and CDR2 YFSETQ. This CDR3 is CASSLYRGRYNEQFF. In DNA form, the CDR3 reads TGCGCCAGCAGCTTGTATCGGGGACGCTACAATGAGCAGTTCTTC.

The rearrangement uses TRBV10-3 and TRBJ2-3; 7 bases map to TRBD2. Germline V lookup: CDR1 ENHRY, CDR2 SYGVKD. The CDR3 is made up of 15 amino acids. V shed 0 bases and J 2 bases; nucleotides not matched to a gene: 2. The CDR3 protein is CAISESQRDTDTQYF. In DNA, the CDR3 is TGTGCCATCAGTGAGTCTCAGCGGGACACAGATACGCAGTATTTT.

About this clonotype itself: At one end, the junction sequence differs from germline, possibly due to a read error. The rearrangement links TRBV4-1 to TRBJ1-2; tentative D call: TRBD1 (6 bases). The CDR3 is 17 amino acids. CDR1 and CDR2 from the germline V gene are MGHRA and YSYEKL. Here the CDR3 DNA reads TGCGCCAGCAGCGGACGCCTGCAGGGGCCAGCTAACTATGGCTGCACCTTC. This sequence encodes CASSGRLQGPANYGCTF.

This clonotype was observed a few times. The chain uses TRBV25-1 and TRBJ1-2; TRBD1 matches at 11 bases. The CDR3 is made up of 15 amino acids. Germline V CDR1 and CDR2: MGHDK, SYGVNS. V trimming: 4 bases; J trimming: 8 bases; junction bases outside the gene matches: 9. The CDR3 here is CASSGPGQGAWGYTF. The CDR3 nucleotides are TGTGCCAGCAGTGGGCCAGGACAGGGGGCATGGGGCTACACCTTC.

The chain is built from TRBV10-2 and TRBJ2-5; D is perhaps TRBD1 or TRBD2 (6 bases each). Trimming pared 4 bases from V and 5 bases from J, leaving 17 bases between. This CDR3 region has 15 residues. Germline loops: CDR1 WSHSY, CDR2 SAAADI. CDR3 residues: CASSVWGAVQETQYF. The DNA for the CDR3 is TGCGCCAGCAGTGTGTGGGGGGCCGTGCAGGAGACCCAGTACTTC.

In its sample, this clonotype was seen a few times. The V and J genes are TRBV20-1 and TRBJ2-7; tentatively, D is TRBD2 (6 bases). There are 14 residues in the CDR3. Trimming removed 8 bases at V and 0 bases at J, with 17 bases between. Looked up from germline, CDR1 is DFQATT and CDR2 is SNEGSKA (reference sequence). DNA for the CDR3: TGCAGTACCCTGTTAGCGGAAAGCTCCTACGAGCAGTACTTC. Its protein is CSTLLAESSYEQYF.

This clonotype showed up just a few times. The chain is built from TRBV3-1 and TRBJ2-7; D may be TRBD2 (6 bases). Germline assignment: CDR1 LGHDT and CDR2 YNNKEL (reference sequence). The V gene lost 7 bases and the J gene lost 4 bases, with 11 bases spanning the gap. This CDR3 is 12 amino acids long. The CDR3 loop reads CASTKGGYEQYF. The CDR3 coding sequence is TGTGCCAGCACCAAGGGAGGATACGAGCAGTACTTC.

The chain uses TRBV21-1 and TRBJ2-7; the table's D call TRBD1 went unverified against the DNA. TRBV21-1 is labeled a pseudogene. The CDR3 sequence is 16 residues long. The chain's CDR3 is CANRGGGQTNSYEQYF. CDR3 coding DNA: TGTGCGAATCGGGGCGGAGGACAGACAAACTCCTACGAGCAGTACTTC.

The rearrangement uses TRBV25-1 and TRBJ2-3, with D tentatively TRBD1 (6 bases). Germline V gives CDR1 MGHDK, CDR2 SYGVNS. V lost 6 bases, J lost 4 bases, and 26 bases lay in between. This CDR3 spans 18 amino acids. CDR3 region: CASRGTYGPGVSPDTQYF. In DNA form, the CDR3 reads TGTGCCAGCAGGGGCACTTATGGCCCAGGGGTCAGTCCAGATACGCAGTATTTT.

The chain couples TRBV12-3 or TRBV12-4 to TRBJ2-5, with 9 bases that match TRBD1. The CDR3 is 12 residues long. The V segment lost 2 bases and the J segment 11 bases; nucleotides outside the gene matches: 3. CDR3 sequence (DNA): TGTGCCAGCAGTTTAACAGGGGGCAATCAGTACTTC. Residues: CASSLTGGNQYF.

The chain carries TRBV20-1 and TRBJ2-7; possible D gene TRBD2, 5 bases. Germline lookup yields CDR1 DFQATT and CDR2 SNEGSKA (reference sequence). V was shortened by 7 bases and J by 3 bases, with 13 bases between the two germline ends. This CDR3 is built from 12 residues. CDR3 protein: CSGGGSFYEQYF. The CDR3 DNA is TGCAGTGGGGGTGGGAGTTTCTACGAGCAGTACTTC.

The chain uses TRBV3-1 and TRBJ2-2; maybe TRBD2 (6 bases). The V end lost 1 base, the J end lost 8 bases, and 17 bases lay between the germline ends. The CDR3 runs 16 residues. Germline CDR1 is LGHDT and CDR2 is YNNKEL (reference sequence). CDR3 sequence (DNA): TGTGCCAGCAGCCAAGGGGAAGCGGGCGATGGAGGGGAGCTGTTTTTT. Its translation is CASSQGEAGDGGELFF.

Many counts were recorded for this clonotype. The chain recombines TRBV7-2 with TRBJ2-1; 10 bases agree with TRBD2. With V trimmed by 3 bases and J by 4 bases, 3 bases remained unmatched. In germline, CDR1 is SGHTA, CDR2 FQGNSA. The CDR3 consists of 15 residues. The CDR3 DNA reads TGTGCCAGCAGCTTGCTAGCGGGGGCTTACAATGAGCAGTTCTTC. Protein product: CASSLLAGAYNEQFF.

The CDR3 region is CASSLNRVNYGYTF. The DNA of the CDR3 is TGCGCCAGCAGCCTCAACAGGGTCAACTATGGCTACACCTTC. The chain carries TRBV5-1 and TRBJ1-2; weak D call: TRBD1 (6 bases). Trimming pared 4 bases from V and 2 bases from J, leaving 12 bases between. CDR1 SGHRS and CDR2 YFSETQ come from the germline V gene. The CDR3 loop spans 14 amino acids.

The chain links TRBV3-1 to TRBJ1-5; D may be TRBD1 (5 bases). Trimming took off 1 base at V and 0 bases at J, with 10 bases between the two ends. The CDR3 is 16 amino acids. The germline gives CDR1 LGHDT, CDR2 YNNKEL (reference sequence). CDR3 sequence: CASSQGGRNSNQPQHF. The CDR3 DNA is TGTGCCAGCAGCCAAGGGGGCAGAAATAGCAATCAGCCCCAGCATTTT.

This clonotype was seen a few times. This rearrangement joins TRBV20-1 to TRBJ1-2, with a possible D match to TRBD1 (5 bases). Germline V gene sequence: CDR1 DFQATT, CDR2 SNEGSKA (reference sequence). The V and J ends lost 1 base and 0 bases respectively, with 9 bases between them. The CDR3 has 14 residues. This CDR3 reads CSARGGEANYGYTF. The CDR3, as DNA: TGCAGTGCTAGAGGGGGGGAAGCTAACTATGGCTACACCTTC.

The chain combines TRBV7-2 with TRBJ2-2; the D gene is possibly TRBD1 (6 bases). V was pared by 5 bases and J by 0 bases, with 13 bases between. CDR3 length equals 16 residues. Germline loops: CDR1 SGHTA, CDR2 FQGNSA. The CDR3 region has the DNA TGTGCCAGCAGCCGTTCCGGGACACCGAACACCGGGGAGCTGTTTTTT. Translating it yields CASSRSGTPNTGELFF.

With respect to this clonotype: One base away lies a much larger clone, so this may be a sequencing read error. The J gene is TRBJ1-2, the V gene TRBV30; D possibly corresponds to TRBD1 (5 bases). This CDR3 has 11 amino acids. Germline V lookup: CDR1 GTSNPN, CDR2 SVGIG (reference sequence). The CDR3 DNA is TGTGCCTGGAGTGTTTCATGGGGCTGCACCTTC. Protein sequence: CAWSVSWGCTF.

Comments on this clonotype: A much larger clone lies one base from this, so it may be a read error. As the CDR3 is not closed by the conserved phenylalanine or tryptophan, this likely results from a read error. The V call is TRBV7-2, the J call TRBJ1-4; D might be TRBD1 (6 bases). The germline V gene has CDR1 SGHTA and CDR2 FQGNSA. The CDR3 covers 15 residues. With 2 bases removed from V and 5 bases from J, the gap between germline ends came to 12 bases. Written as DNA, the CDR3 is TGTGCCAGCAGCTTACAGGGGTCACACAATGAAAAACTGTTTCTT. Encoded protein: CASSLQGSHNEKLFL.

The chain is built from TRBV20-1 and TRBJ2-5; unclear D gene. Matching the DNA end better, TRBJ2-7 makes the J call doubtful. From germline, CDR1 is DFQATT and CDR2 SNEGSKA (reference sequence). The CDR3 is made up of 12 amino acids. The CDR3 protein is CSAYKSFYEQYF. CDR3 nucleotides: TGCAGTGCTTATAAATCCTTCTACGAGCAGTACTTC.

A remark on this clonotype: A much larger clone sits a single nucleotide away, making a read error possible. The chain recombines TRBV5-5 with TRBJ1-2; unclear D gene. The germline V gene has CDR1 SGHKS and CDR2 YYEKEE (reference sequence). The CDR3 consists of 14 residues. V lost 4 bases and J lost 1, with 11 bases in between. CDR3 region: CASSVTTDNYGYTF. The DNA of the CDR3 is TGTGCCAGCAGCGTAACGACCGATAACTATGGCTACACCTTC.

This clonotype came up a few times. The chain couples TRBV20-1 to TRBJ1-2, with D maybe TRBD1 (5 bases). The CDR3 contains 16 residues. V shed 0 bases and J shed 4 bases, with 18 bases lying between them. Germline V CDR1 and CDR2: DFQATT, SNEGSKA (reference sequence). The CDR3 nucleotides are TGCAGTGCTAGAGATCCAGGGCGGCCGGAGGGCTATGGCTACACCTTC. Translating it yields CSARDPGRPEGYGYTF.

The chain has TRBV6-5 and TRBJ2-7; the match to TRBD1 covers 7 bases. The end of the DNA aligns better with TRBJ2-5, so the J call may be wrong. The CDR3 has 13 amino acids. In germline, CDR1 is MNHEY, CDR2 SVGAGI. The CDR3: CASRGQSPGTQYF. In nucleotides, the CDR3 is TGTGCCAGCAGGGGACAGAGCCCAGGGACCCAGTACTTC.

The chain is built from TRBV6-1 and TRBJ2-7; no reliable D call. There are 14 residues in the CDR3. Germline V CDR1 and CDR2: MNHNS, SASEGT. Trimming took 6 bases from V and 5 from J, leaving 17 bases between them. The CDR3 loop reads CASSIPQRGDEQYF. The CDR3 bases are TGTGCCAGCAGCATCCCCCAGCGCGGCGACGAGCAGTACTTC.

This clonotype was seen a few times. This rearrangement joins TRBV20-1 to TRBJ2-7; no clear D. CDR1 DFQATT and CDR2 SNEGSKA come from the germline V gene (reference sequence). The ends were cut back, 3 bases at V and 6 bases at J, with 12 bases in the middle. The length of the CDR3 is 12 residues. CDR3 region: CSASPRVPEQYF. CDR3 nucleotide sequence: TGCAGTGCTAGCCCCCGGGTCCCCGAGCAGTACTTC.

This clonotype showed up just a few times. The chain combines TRBV20-1 with TRBJ1-2; maybe TRBD1 (5 bases). Per the germline V gene, CDR1 is DFQATT and CDR2 is SNEGSKA (reference sequence). The CDR3 totals 14 residues. V lost 3 bases to trimming and J lost 4 bases, with 15 bases between them. CDR3 DNA sequence: TGCAGTGCTAGCAGAGCTGAGCAGGGCTATGGCTACACCTTC. It codes for CSASRAEQGYGYTF.

This chain joins TRBV27 and TRBJ2-1; D unresolved. Germline CDR1 MNHEY, CDR2 SMNVEV (reference sequence). The CDR3 is made up of 13 amino acids. Trimming stripped 4 bases from V and 7 bases from J, with 11 bases between. This CDR3 reads CASSSQAGNEQFF. The CDR3 DNA reads as TGTGCCAGCAGTTCCCAGGCCGGGAATGAGCAGTTCTTC.

This clonotype came up a few times. The CDR3 is CATTTGSGTQETQYF. For the CDR3, the DNA is TGCGCCACTACGACAGGGTCGGGGACTCAAGAGACCCAGTACTTC. This chain joins TRBV5-1 and TRBJ2-7; possible D gene TRBD1, 7 bases. The J call is uncertain, as TRBJ2-5 better fits the DNA end. Germline assignment: CDR1 SGHRS and CDR2 YFSETQ. The CDR3 consists of 15 residues.